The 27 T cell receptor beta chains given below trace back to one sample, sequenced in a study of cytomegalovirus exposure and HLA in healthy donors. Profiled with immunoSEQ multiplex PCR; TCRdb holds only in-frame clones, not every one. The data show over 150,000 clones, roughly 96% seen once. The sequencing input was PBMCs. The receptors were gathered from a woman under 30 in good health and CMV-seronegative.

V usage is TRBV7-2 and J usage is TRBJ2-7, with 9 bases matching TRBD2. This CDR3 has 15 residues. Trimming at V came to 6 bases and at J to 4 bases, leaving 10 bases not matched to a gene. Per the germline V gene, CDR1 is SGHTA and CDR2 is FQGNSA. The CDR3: CASRSGGGGAYEQYF. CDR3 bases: TGTGCCAGCAGATCCGGTGGCGGGGGGGCTTACGAGCAGTACTTC.

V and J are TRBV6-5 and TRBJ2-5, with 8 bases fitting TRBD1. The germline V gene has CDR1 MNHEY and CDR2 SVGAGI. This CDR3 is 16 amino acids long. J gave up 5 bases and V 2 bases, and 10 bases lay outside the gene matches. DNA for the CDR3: TGTGCCAGCAGTTACGACTCGGGCAGGGGGCGGGAGACCCAGTACTTC. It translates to CASSYDSGRGRETQYF.

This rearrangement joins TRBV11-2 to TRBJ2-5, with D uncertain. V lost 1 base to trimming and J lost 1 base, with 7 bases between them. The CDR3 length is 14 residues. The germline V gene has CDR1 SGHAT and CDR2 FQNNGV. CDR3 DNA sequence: TGTGCCAGCAGCTTAGTGCACAGCCAAGAGACCCAGTACTTC. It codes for CASSLVHSQETQYF.

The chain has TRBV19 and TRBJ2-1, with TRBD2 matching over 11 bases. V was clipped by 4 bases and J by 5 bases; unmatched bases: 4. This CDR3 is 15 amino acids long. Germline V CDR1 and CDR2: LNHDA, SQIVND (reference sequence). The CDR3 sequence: CASSTGTSGNNEQFF. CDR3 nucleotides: TGTGCCAGTAGTACCGGGACTAGCGGTAACAATGAGCAGTTCTTC.

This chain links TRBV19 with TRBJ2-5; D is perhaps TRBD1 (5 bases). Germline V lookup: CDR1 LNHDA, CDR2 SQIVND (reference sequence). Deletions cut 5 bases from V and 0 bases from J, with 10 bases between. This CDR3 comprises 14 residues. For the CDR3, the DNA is TGTGCCAGTAGTGAACAGGTTTACCAAGAGACCCAGTACTTC. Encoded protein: CASSEQVYQETQYF. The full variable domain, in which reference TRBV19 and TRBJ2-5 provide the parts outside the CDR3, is DGGITQSPKYLFRKEGQNVTLSCEQNLNHDAMYWYRQDPGQGLRLIYYSQIVNDFQKGDIAEGYSVSREKKESFPLTVTSAQKNPTAFYLCASSEQVYQETQYFGPGTRLLVL.

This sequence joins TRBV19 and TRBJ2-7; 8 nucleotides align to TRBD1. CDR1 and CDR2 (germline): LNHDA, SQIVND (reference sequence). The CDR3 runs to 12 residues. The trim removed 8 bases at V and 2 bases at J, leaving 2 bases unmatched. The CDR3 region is CASGQGPYEQYF. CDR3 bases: TGTGCCAGTGGACAGGGCCCCTACGAGCAGTACTTC.

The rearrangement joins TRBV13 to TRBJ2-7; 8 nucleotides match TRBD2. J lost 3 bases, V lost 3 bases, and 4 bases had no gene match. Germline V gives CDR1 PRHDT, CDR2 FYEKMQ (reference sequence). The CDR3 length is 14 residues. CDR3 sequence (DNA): TGTGCCAGCAGCTTTCGGGAGGGACTCTACGAGCAGTACTTC. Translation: CASSFREGLYEQYF.

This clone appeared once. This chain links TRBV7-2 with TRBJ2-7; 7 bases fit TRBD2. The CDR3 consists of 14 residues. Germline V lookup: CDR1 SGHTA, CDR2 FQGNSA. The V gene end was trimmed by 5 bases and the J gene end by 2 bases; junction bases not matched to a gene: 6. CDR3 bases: TGTGCCAGCAGCCTACGGGACTACCCCTACGAGCAGTACTTC. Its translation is CASSLRDYPYEQYF.

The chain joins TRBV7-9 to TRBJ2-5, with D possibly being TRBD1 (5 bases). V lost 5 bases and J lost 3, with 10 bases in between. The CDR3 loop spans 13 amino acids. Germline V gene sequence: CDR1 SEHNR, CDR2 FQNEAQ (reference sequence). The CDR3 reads CASSATEEETQYF. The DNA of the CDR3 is TGTGCCAGCAGCGCGACAGAAGAAGAGACCCAGTACTTC.

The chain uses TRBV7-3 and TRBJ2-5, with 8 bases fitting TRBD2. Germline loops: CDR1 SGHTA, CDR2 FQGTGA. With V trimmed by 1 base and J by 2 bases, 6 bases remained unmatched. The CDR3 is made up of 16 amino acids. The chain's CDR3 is CASSLRAGGIQETQYF. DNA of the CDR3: TGTGCCAGCAGCTTAAGGGCGGGGGGTATACAAGAGACCCAGTACTTC.

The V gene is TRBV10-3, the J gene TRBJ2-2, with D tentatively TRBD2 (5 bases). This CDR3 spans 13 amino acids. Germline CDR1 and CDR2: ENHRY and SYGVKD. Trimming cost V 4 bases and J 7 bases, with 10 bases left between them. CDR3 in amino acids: CAISGSAGGELFF. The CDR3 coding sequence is TGTGCCATCAGTGGTTCGGCGGGCGGGGAGCTGTTTTTT.

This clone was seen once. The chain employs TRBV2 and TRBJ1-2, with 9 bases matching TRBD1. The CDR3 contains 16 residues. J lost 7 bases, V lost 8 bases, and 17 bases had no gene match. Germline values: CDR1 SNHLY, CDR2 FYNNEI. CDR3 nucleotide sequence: TGTGCCAGCCGTCCCGGGACAGGGTCGGGAACAGTTGGCTACACCTTC. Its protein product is CASRPGTGSGTVGYTF.

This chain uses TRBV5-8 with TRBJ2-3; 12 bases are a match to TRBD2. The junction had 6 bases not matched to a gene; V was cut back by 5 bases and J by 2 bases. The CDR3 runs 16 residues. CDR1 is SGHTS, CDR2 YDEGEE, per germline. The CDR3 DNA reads TGTGCCAGCAGGTCCACTAGCGGGGGGATCACAGATACGCAGTATTTT. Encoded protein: CASRSTSGGITDTQYF.

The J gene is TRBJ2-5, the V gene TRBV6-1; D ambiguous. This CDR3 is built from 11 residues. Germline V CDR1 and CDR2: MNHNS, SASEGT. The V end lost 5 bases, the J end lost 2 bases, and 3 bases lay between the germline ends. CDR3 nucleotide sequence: TGTGCCAGCAGTCCACAAGAGACCCAGTACTTC. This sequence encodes CASSPQETQYF.

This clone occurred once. DNA of the CDR3: TGTGCCAGCAGTTACGGGGAGGGGAATGAGCAGTTCTTC. Amino acid sequence: CASSYGEGNEQFF. This chain uses TRBV6-6 with TRBJ2-1; TRBD2 agrees at 7 bases. Looked up from germline, CDR1 is MNHNY and CDR2 is SVGAGI (reference sequence). J gave up 7 bases and V 2 bases, and 2 bases lay outside the gene matches. The CDR3 is 13 amino acids.

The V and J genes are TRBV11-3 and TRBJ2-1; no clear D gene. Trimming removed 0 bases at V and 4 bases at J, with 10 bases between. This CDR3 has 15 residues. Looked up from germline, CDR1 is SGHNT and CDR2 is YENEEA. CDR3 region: CASSLEGDKYNEQFF. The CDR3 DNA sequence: TGTGCCAGCAGCTTAGAGGGCGACAAGTACAATGAGCAGTTCTTC. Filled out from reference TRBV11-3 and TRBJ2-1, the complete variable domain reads EAGVVQSPRYKIIEKKQPVAFWCNPISGHNTLYWYLQNLGQGPELLIRYENEEAVDDSQLPKDRFSAERLKGVDSTLKIQPAELGDSAVYLCASSLEGDKYNEQFFGPGTRLTVL.

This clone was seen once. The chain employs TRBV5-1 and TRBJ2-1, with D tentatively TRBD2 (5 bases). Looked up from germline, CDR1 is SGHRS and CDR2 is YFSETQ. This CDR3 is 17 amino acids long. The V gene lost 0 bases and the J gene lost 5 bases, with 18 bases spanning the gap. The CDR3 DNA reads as TGCGCCAGCAGCTTGGACGCGGACTTGTTCGGGGACAATGAGCAGTTCTTC. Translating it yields CASSLDADLFGDNEQFF.

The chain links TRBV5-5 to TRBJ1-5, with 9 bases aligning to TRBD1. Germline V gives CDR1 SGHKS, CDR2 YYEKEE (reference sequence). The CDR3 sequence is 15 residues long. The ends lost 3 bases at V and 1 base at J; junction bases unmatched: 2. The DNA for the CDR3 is TGTGCCAGCAGCTGGGGACAGGGAAGCAATCAGCCCCAGCATTTT. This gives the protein CASSWGQGSNQPQHF.

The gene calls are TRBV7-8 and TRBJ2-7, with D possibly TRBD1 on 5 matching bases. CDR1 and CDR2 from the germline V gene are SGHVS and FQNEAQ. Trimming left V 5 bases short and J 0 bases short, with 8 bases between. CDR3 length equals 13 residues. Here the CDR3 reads CASSRTPSYEQYF. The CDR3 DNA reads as TGTGCCAGCAGCCGGACACCCTCCTACGAGCAGTACTTC.

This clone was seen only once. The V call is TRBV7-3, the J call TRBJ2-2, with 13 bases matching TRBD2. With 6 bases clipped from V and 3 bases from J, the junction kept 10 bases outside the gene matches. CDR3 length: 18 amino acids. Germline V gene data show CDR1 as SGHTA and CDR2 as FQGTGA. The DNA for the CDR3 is TGTGCCAGCAGTCCAGGACTAGCGGGGGTTTGGGACACCGGGGAGCTGTTTTTT. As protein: CASSPGLAGVWDTGELFF.

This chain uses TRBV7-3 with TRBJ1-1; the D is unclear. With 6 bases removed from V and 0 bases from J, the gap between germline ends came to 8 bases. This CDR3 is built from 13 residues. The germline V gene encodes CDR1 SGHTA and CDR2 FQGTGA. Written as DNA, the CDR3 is TGTGCCAGCAGTTATCAGGTGAACACTGAAGCTTTCTTT. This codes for CASSYQVNTEAFF. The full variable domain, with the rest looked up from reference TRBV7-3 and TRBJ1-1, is GAGVSQTPSNKVTEKGKYVELRCDPISGHTALYWYRQSLGQGPEFLIYFQGTGAADDSGLPNDRFFAVRPEGSVSTLKIQRTERGDSAVYLCASSYQVNTEAFFGQGTRLTVV.

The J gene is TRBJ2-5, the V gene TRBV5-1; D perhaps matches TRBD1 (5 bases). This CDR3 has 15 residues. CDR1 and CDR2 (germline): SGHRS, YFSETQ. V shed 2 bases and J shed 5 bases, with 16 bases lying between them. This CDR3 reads CASSFSWGGTETQYF. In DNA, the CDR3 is TGCGCCAGCAGCTTTTCATGGGGCGGCACGGAGACCCAGTACTTC.

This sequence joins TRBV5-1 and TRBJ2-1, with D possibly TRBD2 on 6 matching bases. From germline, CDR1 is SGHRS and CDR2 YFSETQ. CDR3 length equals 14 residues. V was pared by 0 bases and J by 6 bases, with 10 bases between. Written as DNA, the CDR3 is TGCGCCAGCAGCTTGGAGGGGACTTTCAATGAGCAGTTCTTC. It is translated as CASSLEGTFNEQFF.

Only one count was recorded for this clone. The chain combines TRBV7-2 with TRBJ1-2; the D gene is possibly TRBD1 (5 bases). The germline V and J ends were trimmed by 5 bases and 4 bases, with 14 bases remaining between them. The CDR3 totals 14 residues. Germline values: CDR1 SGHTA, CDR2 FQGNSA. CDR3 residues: CASSTQGGLYGYTF. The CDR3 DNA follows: TGTGCCAGCAGCACGCAGGGTGGGCTCTATGGCTACACCTTC.

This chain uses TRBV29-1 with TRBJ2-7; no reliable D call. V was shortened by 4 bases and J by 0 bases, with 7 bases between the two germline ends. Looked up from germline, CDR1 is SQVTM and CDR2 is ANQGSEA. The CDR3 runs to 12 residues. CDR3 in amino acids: CSVGGNSYEQYF. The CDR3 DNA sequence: TGCAGCGTTGGTGGCAACTCCTACGAGCAGTACTTC.

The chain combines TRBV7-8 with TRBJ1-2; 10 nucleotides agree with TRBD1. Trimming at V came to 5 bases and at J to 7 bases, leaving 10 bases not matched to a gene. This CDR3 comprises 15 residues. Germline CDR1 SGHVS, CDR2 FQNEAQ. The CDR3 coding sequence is TGTGCCAGCAGCCCCGAGGGACAGGGGATAGGTGGCTACACCTTC. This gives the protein CASSPEGQGIGGYTF. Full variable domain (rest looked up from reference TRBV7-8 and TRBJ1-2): GAGVSQSPRYKVAKRGQDVALRCDPISGHVSLFWYQQALGQGPEFLTYFQNEAQLDKSGLPSDRFFAERPEGSVSTLKIQRTQQEDSAVYLCASSPEGQGIGGYTFGSGTRLTVV.

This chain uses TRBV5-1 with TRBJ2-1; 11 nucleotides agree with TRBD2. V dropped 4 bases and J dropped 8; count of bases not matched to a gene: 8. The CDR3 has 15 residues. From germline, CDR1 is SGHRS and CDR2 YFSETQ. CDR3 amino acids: CASSLSGGVVDEQFF. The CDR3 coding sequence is TGCGCCAGCAGCCTTAGCGGGGGGGTGGTCGATGAGCAGTTCTTC.